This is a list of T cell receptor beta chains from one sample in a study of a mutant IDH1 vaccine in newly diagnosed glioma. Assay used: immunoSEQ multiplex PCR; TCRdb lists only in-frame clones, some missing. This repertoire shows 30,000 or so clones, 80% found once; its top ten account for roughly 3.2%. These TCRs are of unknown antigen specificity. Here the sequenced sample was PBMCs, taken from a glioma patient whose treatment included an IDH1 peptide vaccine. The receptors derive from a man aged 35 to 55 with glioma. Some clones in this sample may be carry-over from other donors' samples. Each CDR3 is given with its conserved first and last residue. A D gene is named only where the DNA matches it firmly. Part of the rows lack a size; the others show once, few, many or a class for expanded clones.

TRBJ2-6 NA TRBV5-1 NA CASSNTRVSGANVLTF TGCGCCAGCAGCAATACGAGAGTTTCCGGGGCCAACGTCCTGACTTTC
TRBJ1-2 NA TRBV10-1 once CASSETLEGYTF TGCGCCAGCAGTGAGACCTTGGAGGGCTACACCTTC
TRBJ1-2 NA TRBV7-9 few CASTVGGWNYGYTF TGTGCCAGCACCGTCGGAGGGTGGAACTATGGCTACACCTTC
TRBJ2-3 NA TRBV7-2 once CASSLVGGTDTQYF TGTGCCAGCAGCTTAGTAGGGGGAACAGATACGCAGTATTTT
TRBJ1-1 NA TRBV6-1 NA CASSVESGLEAFF TGTGCCAGCAGCGTCGAGTCAGGCCTTGAAGCTTTCTTT
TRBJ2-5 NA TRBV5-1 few CASSLVGAWGETQYF TGCGCCAGCAGCTTGGTTGGAGCGTGGGGGGAGACCCAGTACTTC
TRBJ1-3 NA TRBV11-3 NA CASSRTDSGNTIYF TGTGCCAGCAGCCGGACAGACTCTGGAAACACCATATATTTT
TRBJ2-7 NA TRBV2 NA CARGTSSSYEQYF TGTGCCAGGGGGACTTCAAGCTCCTACGAGCAGTACTTC
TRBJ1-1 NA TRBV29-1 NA CSVGDRANTEAFF TGCAGCGTTGGGGACCGTGCGAACACTGAAGCTTTCTTT
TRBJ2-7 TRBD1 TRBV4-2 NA CASSQAGTGGYEQYF TGTGCCAGCAGCCAGGCCGGGACAGGGGGTTACGAGCAGTACTTC
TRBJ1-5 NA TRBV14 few CASSHGPRPSYNQPQHF TGTGCCAGCAGCCATGGCCCCCGGCCTTCGTACAATCAGCCCCAGCATTTT
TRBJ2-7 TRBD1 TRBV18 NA CASSLGTGPAYEQYF TGTGCCAGCTCATTAGGGACAGGGCCGGCCTACGAGCAGTACTTC
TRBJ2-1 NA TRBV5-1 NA CASSSHYNEQFF TGCGCCAGCAGCTCTCACTACAATGAGCAGTTCTTC
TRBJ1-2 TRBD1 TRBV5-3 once CARSTIPDRAYGYTF TGTGCCAGAAGCACTATTCCCGACAGGGCCTATGGCTACACCTTC
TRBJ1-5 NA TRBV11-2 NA CASSEGERDDQPQHF TGTGCCAGCAGCGAGGGGGAGCGGGACGATCAGCCCCAGCATTTT
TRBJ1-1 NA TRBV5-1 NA CASSPSVGLVVEAFF TGCGCCAGCAGCCCCTCGGTAGGATTGGTGGTTGAAGCTTTCTTT
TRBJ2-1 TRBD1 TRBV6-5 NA CASRIWTGNYNEQFF TGTGCCAGCAGGATATGGACAGGCAACTACAATGAGCAGTTCTTC
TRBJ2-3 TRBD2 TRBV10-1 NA CASSDPAGLGDTQYF TGCGCCAGCAGTGACCCAGCGGGGCTTGGGGATACGCAGTATTTT
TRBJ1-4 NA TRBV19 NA CASSRGLRDTNEKLFF TGTGCCAGTAGTAGGGGCCTCAGGGATACTAATGAAAAACTGTTTTTT
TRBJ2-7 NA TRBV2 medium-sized CASSEAREQGYEQYF TGTGCCAGCAGTGAAGCTCGGGAACAGGGTTACGAGCAGTACTTC
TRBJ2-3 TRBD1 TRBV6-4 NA CASSDGQGADTQYF TGTGCCAGCAGTGACGGACAGGGGGCAGATACGCAGTATTTT
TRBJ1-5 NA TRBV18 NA CASSEPAGRAGNQPQHF TGTGCCAGCTCAGAACCCGCAGGGCGTGCGGGCAATCAGCCCCAGCATTTT
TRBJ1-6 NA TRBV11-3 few CASSPGRTSSPPLHF TGTGCCAGCAGCCCCGGGAGGACCAGCAGCCCCCCCCTCCACTTT